In this sample, the clone carrying this T cell receptor beta chain turned up once. The antigen remains unidentified. The data stem from a study of identifying expanded T cells in peripheral blood. Whole-study findings and limits: Over around two and four weeks, about 15 and 18 clones changed, versus roughly 1.1 between replicates. Clone count variance between approximately 2-week samples rose with total template count.

The junction had 5 bases not matched to a gene; V was cut back by 1 base and J by 3 bases. There are 15 residues in the CDR3. The germline V gene encodes CDR1 MGHRA and CDR2 YSYEKL. Collection occurred without any documented infections or immune events in donors. Clones were read by immunoSEQ multiplex PCR, and TCRdb kept only the in-frame ones, dropping some. Counted here are approximately 56,000 clones, approximately 86% occurring once; the ten biggest clones make up roughly 15%. Sequenced: blood. The chain recombines TRBV4-1 with TRBJ2-5; 7 bases match TRBD2. This TCR was sampled from a person aged 18-70 years in good health. The CDR3: CASSQALGLKETQYF. CDR3 in DNA: TGCGCCAGCAGCCAAGCCCTGGGACTAAAAGAGACCCAGTACTTC.